The rows below give T cell receptor beta chains drawn from one sample of a study of PD-L1 blockade in urothelial cancer. Assay used: immunoSEQ multiplex PCR; TCRdb lists only in-frame clones, some missing. Of about 74,000 clones in the sample, roughly 88% were seen once. The input for sequencing was PBMCs, taken around atezolizumab (anti-PD-L1) treatment. Receptors were obtained from a man between 65 and 79 years old with urothelial cancer. Each CDR3 is given with its conserved first and last residue. Each record gives: J gene, D gene, V gene, clone size, CDR3 protein, CDR3 DNA. The D gene is left open where the match is weak. Clone size is stated in some rows and not others, as once, few, many or a class when expanded.

TRBJ2-6 | TRBD2 | TRBV2 | - | CASRGLDTRSGANVLTF | TGTGCCAGCAGAGGACTAGATACTCGCTCTGGGGCCAACGTCCTGACTTTC
TRBJ2-7 | TRBD1 | TRBV5-1 | - | CASSFQGQGVGEQYF | TGCGCCAGCAGCTTCCAAGGACAGGGGGTGGGGGAGCAGTACTTC
TRBJ2-7 | TRBD2 | TRBV5-1 | - | CASSGHSGRSSYEQYF | TGCGCCAGCAGCGGTCATAGCGGGAGGAGCTCCTACGAGCAGTACTTC
TRBJ2-1 | - | TRBV14 | once | CASSQDLQSEQFF | TGTGCCAGCAGCCAAGATCTCCAGTCTGAGCAGTTCTTC
TRBJ1-6 | - | TRBV6-5 | - | CASSFAGNSPLHF | TGTGCCAGCAGTTTCGCGGGAAATTCACCCCTCCACTTT
TRBJ2-7 | TRBD2 | TRBV18 | - | CASSLDSGTSYEQYF | TGTGCCAGCTCACTTGATAGCGGGACCTCCTACGAGCAGTACTTC
TRBJ2-1 | - | TRBV6-5 | - | CASSYLGSVTHNEQFF | TGTGCCAGCAGTTACCTCGGTAGCGTGACACACAATGAGCAGTTCTTC
TRBJ2-1 | - | TRBV5-1 | once | CASSLGLAVLTGEQFF | TGCGCCAGCAGCTTGGGGCTAGCGGTCCTTACAGGGGAGCAGTTCTTC
TRBJ2-5 | - | TRBV2 | - | CASSEERETQYF | TGTGCCAGCAGTGAAGAGAGAGAGACCCAGTACTTC
TRBJ1-2 | - | TRBV5-1 | - | CASSLYPIGRGSGYGYTF | TGCGCCAGCAGCTTGTATCCGATCGGGCGGGGCTCGGGCTATGGCTACACCTTC
TRBJ2-7 | - | TRBV19 | once | CASSIYTGFPSTEQYF | TGTGCCAGTAGTATTTATACAGGGTTCCCCTCTACCGAGCAGTACTTC
TRBJ1-5 | TRBD1 | TRBV7-2 | - | CASSLRQGTNQPQHF | TGTGCCAGCAGCTTGCGACAGGGCACCAATCAGCCCCAGCATTTT
TRBJ2-2 | - | TRBV7-3 | - | CASSHVPPGVGGGELFF | TGTGCCAGCAGCCACGTCCCTCCGGGAGTTGGGGGCGGGGAGCTGTTTTTT
TRBJ2-1 | - | TRBV28 | once | CAARGRGRSYNEQFF | TGTGCCGCCAGAGGGCGGGGCCGCTCCTACAATGAGCAGTTCTTC
TRBJ1-5 | - | TRBV30 | - | CAWSDWQGRRAQHF | TGTGCCTGGAGTGATTGGCAGGGGCGAAGGGCCCAGCATTTT
TRBJ1-2 | - | TRBV25-1 | - | CASSEFRYTGGYTF | TGTGCCAGCAGTGAATTCAGGTATACGGGAGGCTACACCTTC
TRBJ2-4 | TRBD2 | TRBV7-2 | - | CASSLVGTSGRGGRVQYF | TGTGCCAGCAGCTTAGTGGGGACTAGCGGGAGGGGGGGTCGGGTTCAGTACTTC
TRBJ2-7 | TRBD2 | TRBV14 | - | CASSPIRLAGGPGYEQYF | TGTGCCAGCAGCCCGATTCGACTAGCGGGAGGGCCGGGCTACGAGCAGTACTTC
TRBJ2-7 | - | TRBV6-7 | - | CASSNRDRRSDEQYF | TGTGCCAGCAGCAACCGAGACAGGCGATCGGACGAGCAGTACTTC
TRBJ2-3 | - | TRBV9 | - | CASSVGSQGDTQYF | TGTGCCAGCAGCGTAGGGAGCCAGGGAGATACGCAGTATTTT
TRBJ2-7 | - | TRBV18 | few | CASSSSYEQYF | TGTGCCAGCTCCAGCTCCTACGAGCAGTACTTC
TRBJ1-1 | - | TRBV30 | once | CAWRGLGTEAFF | TGTGCCTGGAGGGGGCTGGGGACTGAAGCTTTCTTT
TRBJ2-1 | TRBD2 | TRBV4-1 | - | CASSQDWASGTSPYNEQFF | TGCGCCAGCAGCCAAGATTGGGCTAGCGGGACTAGCCCCTACAATGAGCAGTTCTTC
TRBJ2-1 | - | TRBV28 | - | CASSPPSARPRNEQFF | TGTGCCAGCAGTCCGCCTAGCGCCCGTCCGCGGAATGAGCAGTTCTTC
TRBJ1-4 | - | TRBV11-2 | - | CASRLHNRGTNEKLFF | TGTGCCAGCAGACTCCATAACCGGGGAACTAATGAAAAACTGTTTTTT